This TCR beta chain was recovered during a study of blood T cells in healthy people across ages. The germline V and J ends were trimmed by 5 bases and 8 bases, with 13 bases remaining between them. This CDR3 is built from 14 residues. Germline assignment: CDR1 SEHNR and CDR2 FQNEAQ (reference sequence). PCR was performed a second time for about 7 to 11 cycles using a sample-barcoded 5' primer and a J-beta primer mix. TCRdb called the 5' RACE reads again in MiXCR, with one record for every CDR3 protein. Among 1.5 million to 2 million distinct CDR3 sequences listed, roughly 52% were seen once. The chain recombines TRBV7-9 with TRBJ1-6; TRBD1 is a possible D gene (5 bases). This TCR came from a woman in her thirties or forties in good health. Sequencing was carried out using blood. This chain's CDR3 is CASSAGGSDSPLHF. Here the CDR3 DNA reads TGTGCCAGCAGCGCCGGGGGGAGTGATTCACCCCTCCACTTT.